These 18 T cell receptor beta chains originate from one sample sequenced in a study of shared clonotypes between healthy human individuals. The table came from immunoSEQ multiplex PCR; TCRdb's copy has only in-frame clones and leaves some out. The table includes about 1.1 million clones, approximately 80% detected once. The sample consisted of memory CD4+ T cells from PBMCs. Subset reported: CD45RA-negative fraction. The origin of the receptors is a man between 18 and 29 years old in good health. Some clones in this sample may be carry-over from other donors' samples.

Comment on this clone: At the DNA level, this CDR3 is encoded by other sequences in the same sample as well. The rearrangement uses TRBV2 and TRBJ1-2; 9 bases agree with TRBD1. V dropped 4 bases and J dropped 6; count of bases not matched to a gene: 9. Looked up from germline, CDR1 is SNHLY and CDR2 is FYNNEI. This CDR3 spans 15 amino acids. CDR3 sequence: CASSGTGGAGDGYTF. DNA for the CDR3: TGTGCCAGCAGTGGAACAGGGGGCGCAGGGGATGGCTACACCTTC.

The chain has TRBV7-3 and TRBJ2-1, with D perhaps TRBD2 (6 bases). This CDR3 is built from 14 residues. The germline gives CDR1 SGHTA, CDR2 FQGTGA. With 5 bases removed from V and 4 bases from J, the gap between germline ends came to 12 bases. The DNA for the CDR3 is TGTGCCAGCAGCCGAAGGGCGGGATACAATGAGCAGTTCTTC. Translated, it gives CASSRRAGYNEQFF.

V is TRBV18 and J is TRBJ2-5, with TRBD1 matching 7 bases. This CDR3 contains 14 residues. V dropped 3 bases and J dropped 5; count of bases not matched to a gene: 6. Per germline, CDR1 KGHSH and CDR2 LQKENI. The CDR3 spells CASSPLTGQETQYF. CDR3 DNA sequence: TGTGCCAGCTCACCCTTGACAGGGCAGGAGACCCAGTACTTC.

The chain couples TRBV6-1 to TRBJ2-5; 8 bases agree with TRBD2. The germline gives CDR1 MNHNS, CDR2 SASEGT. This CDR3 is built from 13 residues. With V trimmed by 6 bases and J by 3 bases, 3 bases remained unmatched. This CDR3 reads CASRILAEETQYF. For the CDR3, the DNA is TGTGCCAGCAGGATACTAGCGGAAGAGACCCAGTACTTC.

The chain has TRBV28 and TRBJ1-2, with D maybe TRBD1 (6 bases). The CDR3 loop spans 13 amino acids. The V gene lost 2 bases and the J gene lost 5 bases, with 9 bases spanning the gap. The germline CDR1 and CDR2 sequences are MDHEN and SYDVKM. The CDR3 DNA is TGTGCCAGCAGTTTAACTGGACAGTATGGCTACACCTTC. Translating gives CASSLTGQYGYTF.

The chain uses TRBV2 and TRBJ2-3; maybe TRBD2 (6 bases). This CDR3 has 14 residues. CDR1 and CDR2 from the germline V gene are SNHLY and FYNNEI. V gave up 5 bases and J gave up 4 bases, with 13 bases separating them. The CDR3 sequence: CASSWDSRADTQYF. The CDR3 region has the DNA TGTGCCAGCAGTTGGGACTCGCGTGCAGATACGCAGTATTTT.

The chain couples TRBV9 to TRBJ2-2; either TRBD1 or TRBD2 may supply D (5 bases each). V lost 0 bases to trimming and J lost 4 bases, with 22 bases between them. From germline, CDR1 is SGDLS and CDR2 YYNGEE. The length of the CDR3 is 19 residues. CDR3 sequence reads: CASSVAFFPGLAGTGELFF. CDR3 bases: TGTGCCAGCAGCGTAGCTTTTTTCCCAGGGCTGGCGGGCACCGGGGAGCTGTTTTTT.

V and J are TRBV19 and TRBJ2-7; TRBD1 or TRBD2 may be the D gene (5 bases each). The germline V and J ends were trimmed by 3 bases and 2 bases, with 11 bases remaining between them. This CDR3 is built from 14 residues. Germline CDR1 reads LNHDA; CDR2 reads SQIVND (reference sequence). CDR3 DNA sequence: TGTGCCAGTAGTATCCGGGACCTTGCCTACGAGCAGTACTTC. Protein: CASSIRDLAYEQYF.

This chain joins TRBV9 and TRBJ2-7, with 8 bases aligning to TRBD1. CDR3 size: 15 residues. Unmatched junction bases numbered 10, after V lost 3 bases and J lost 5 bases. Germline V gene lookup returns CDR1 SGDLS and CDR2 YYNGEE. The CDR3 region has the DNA TGTGCCAGCAGCGCGGAGACAGGGGTTTTTGACGAGCAGTACTTC. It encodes CASSAETGVFDEQYF.

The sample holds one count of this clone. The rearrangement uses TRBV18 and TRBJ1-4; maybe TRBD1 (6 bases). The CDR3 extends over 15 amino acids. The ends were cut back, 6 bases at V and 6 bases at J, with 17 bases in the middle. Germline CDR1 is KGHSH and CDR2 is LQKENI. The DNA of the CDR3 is TGTGCCAGCTCCCCGGGGGCAGGAGGGGATGAAAAACTGTTTTTT. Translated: CASSPGAGGDEKLFF.

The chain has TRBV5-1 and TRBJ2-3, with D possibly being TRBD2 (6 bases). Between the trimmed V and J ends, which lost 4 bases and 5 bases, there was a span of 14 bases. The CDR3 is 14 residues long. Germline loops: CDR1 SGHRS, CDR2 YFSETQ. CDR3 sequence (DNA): TGCGCCAGCAGCCTTAGCGGTCCCGGAGATACGCAGTATTTT. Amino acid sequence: CASSLSGPGDTQYF.

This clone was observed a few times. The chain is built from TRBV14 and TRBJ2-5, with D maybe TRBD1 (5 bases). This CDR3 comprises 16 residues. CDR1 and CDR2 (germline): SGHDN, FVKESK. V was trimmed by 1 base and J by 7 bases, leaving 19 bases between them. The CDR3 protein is CASSQVQPGLHRTQYF. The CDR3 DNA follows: TGTGCCAGCAGCCAAGTTCAGCCAGGGCTCCATCGGACCCAGTACTTC.

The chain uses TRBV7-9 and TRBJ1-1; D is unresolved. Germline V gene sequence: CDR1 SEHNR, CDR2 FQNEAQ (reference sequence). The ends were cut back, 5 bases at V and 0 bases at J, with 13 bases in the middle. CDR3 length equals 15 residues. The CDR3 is CASSQSGVMNTEAFF. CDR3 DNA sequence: TGTGCCAGCAGCCAAAGTGGGGTTATGAACACTGAAGCTTTCTTT. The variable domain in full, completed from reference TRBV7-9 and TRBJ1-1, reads DTGVSQNPRHKITKRGQNVTFRCDPISEHNRLYWYRQTLGQGPEFLTYFQNEAQLEKSRLLSDRFSAERPKGSFSTLEIQRTEQGDSAMYLCASSQSGVMNTEAFFGQGTRLTVV.

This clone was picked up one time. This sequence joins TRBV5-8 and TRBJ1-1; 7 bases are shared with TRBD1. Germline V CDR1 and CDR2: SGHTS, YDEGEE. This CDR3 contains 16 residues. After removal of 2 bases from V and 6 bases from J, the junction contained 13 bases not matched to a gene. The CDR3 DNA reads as TGTGCCAGCAGCTTATATCGCTCAGGGGGGTTCTCTGAAGCTTTCTTT. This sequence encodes CASSLYRSGGFSEAFF.

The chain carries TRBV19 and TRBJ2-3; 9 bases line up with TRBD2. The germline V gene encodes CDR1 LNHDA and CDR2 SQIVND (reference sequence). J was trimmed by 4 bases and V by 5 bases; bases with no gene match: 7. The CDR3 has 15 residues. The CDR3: CASSGGRASSDTQYF. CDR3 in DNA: TGTGCCAGTAGTGGCGGGAGGGCCTCGTCAGATACGCAGTATTTT.

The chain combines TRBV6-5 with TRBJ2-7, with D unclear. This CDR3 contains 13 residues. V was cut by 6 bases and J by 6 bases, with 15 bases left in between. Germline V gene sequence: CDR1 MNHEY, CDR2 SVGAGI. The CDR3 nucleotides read TGTGCCAGCAGGCTGGGCAGGTTCTCCGAGCAGTACTTC. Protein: CASRLGRFSEQYF.

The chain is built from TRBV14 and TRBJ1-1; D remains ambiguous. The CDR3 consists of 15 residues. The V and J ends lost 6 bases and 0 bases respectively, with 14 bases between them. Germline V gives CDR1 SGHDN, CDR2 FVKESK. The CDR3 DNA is TGTGCCAGCAGTCGTCTAAATGTCCTGAACACTGAAGCTTTCTTT. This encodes CASSRLNVLNTEAFF.

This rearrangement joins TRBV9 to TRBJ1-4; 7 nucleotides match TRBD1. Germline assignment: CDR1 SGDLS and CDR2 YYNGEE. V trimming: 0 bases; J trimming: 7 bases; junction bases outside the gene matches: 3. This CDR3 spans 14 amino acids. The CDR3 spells CASSVGRDSEKLFF. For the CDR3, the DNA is TGTGCCAGCAGCGTAGGTAGGGACAGTGAAAAACTGTTTTTT.